The clone carrying this T cell receptor beta chain appeared once. Its antigen is not identified. The PCR contained 60 Vbeta and 13 Jbeta primers. The assay was immunoSEQ multiplex PCR, and TCRdb's table has in-frame clones only and misses some. Here the sample spans roughly 200,000 clones, more than 75% being singletons. The data belong to a study of cytomegalovirus exposure and HLA in healthy donors. Study outcomes and limitations: A later analysis linked a missense DCLRE1C variant to TCR beta V- and J-gene trimming. It was reportedly the case that the classifier diagnosed cytomegalovirus status with high specificity and sensitivity. In vitro checks showed that a few CMV-associated chains really do target CMV antigens. For most TCR beta V segments, an earlier analysis put the productive rate at about 87% or about 30% of the time.

Germline-derived CDR1 and CDR2 are SGHRS and YFSETQ. The length of the CDR3 is 16 residues. The rearrangement links TRBV5-1 to TRBJ2-5, with 8 positions matching TRBD2. The closer fit of TRBJ2-7 to the DNA end suggests the J call may be wrong. The clonotype comes from a woman aged 40 to 50 in good health and CMV-seronegative. Sequences were obtained from PBMCs. The CDR3 bases are TGCGCCAGCAGCTTGGCTTTCCTAGCGGGCCCCTCCGAGCAGTACTTC. Its protein is CASSLAFLAGPSEQYF.